The 6 T cell receptor beta chains in this list originate from one sample, sequenced in a study of high-grade serous ovarian cancer treatment subgroups. Tumor tissue was taken before any definitive surgery or chemotherapy was given. TCRdb's table, derived via immunoSEQ multiplex PCR, lists solely in-frame clones and lacks some. The sample shows about 7,700 clones, 72% of them seen only once. Material: tumor tissue. Source of these receptors: a human donor with high-grade serous ovarian cancer.

This rearrangement joins TRBV11-2 to TRBJ2-1; 12 bases are shared with TRBD2. The CDR3 is made up of 18 amino acids. J was trimmed by 1 base and V by 5 bases; bases with no gene match: 9. In germline, CDR1 is SGHAT, CDR2 FQNNGV. Here the CDR3 reads CASSQRLAGDWSYNEQFF. The CDR3 coding sequence is TGTGCCAGCAGCCAACGACTAGCGGGAGACTGGTCCTACAATGAGCAGTTCTTC.

This chain joins TRBV28 and TRBJ2-7; D is possibly TRBD1 or TRBD2 (5 bases each). CDR3 size: 17 residues. Germline V gives CDR1 MDHEN, CDR2 SYDVKM. V lost 6 bases and J lost 7, with 28 bases in between. The CDR3 DNA is TGTGCCAGCAGCCCACCGGCCGGGACCCCTCCCCGAGGGGAGCAGTACTTC. Its protein product is CASSPPAGTPPRGEQYF.

By frequency in the sample, this clone is medium-sized. The genes are TRBV30 and TRBJ1-1, with D possibly matching TRBD1 (5 bases). Germline V lookup: CDR1 GTSNPN, CDR2 SVGIG (reference sequence). The CDR3 runs to 16 residues. Trimming left V 5 bases short and J 3 bases short, with 22 bases between. CDR3 sequence (DNA): TGTGCCTGGGGGCACCTTAGGGGCTTCAGGGACACTGAAGCTTTCTTT. It specifies CAWGHLRGFRDTEAFF.

This chain links TRBV7-2 with TRBJ2-1; no clear D. The CDR3 contains 15 residues. V was cut by 4 bases and J by 5 bases, with 15 bases left in between. The V gene's germline CDR1 is SGHTA and CDR2 FQGNSA. The DNA for the CDR3 is TGTGCCAGCAGCTCACCCTGGCTCTTTAACAATGAGCAGTTCTTC. It codes for CASSSPWLFNNEQFF.

The rearrangement uses TRBV19 and TRBJ2-7; TRBD2 might be the D (6 bases). V dropped 4 bases and J dropped 5 bases, with 12 bases sitting between them. The CDR3 covers 13 residues. Germline assignment: CDR1 LNHDA and CDR2 SQIVND (reference sequence). CDR3 in amino acids: CASSRTRRDEQYF. CDR3 nucleotide sequence: TGTGCCAGTAGTAGGACACGGAGGGACGAGCAGTACTTC.

This clone came up once. The chain combines TRBV10-3 with TRBJ2-3, with 7 bases fitting TRBD1. The CDR3 has 14 residues. Germline V lookup: CDR1 ENHRY, CDR2 SYGVKD. V was pared by 10 bases and J by 3 bases, with 10 bases of the junction left unmatched. CDR3 sequence reads: CATTMGQSTDTQYF. As DNA, the CDR3 is TGTGCCACCACGATGGGACAGTCTACAGATACGCAGTATTTT.